This TCR beta chain was recorded in a study of shared clonotypes between healthy human individuals. Study information: Contributing individuals were a couple of females and a few males aged 18 to 49.

Selected positively for CCR7 and CD45RO-negative, naive CD8 cells excluded terminally differentiated effector memory CD45RA+ cells. This CDR3 spans 15 amino acids. V gave up 3 bases and J gave up 4 bases; unmatched junction bases: 6. Germline V CDR1 and CDR2: SGDLS, YYNGEE. The authors ran the assay at deep level. Over several immunoSEQ plates, each subset's genomic DNA was distributed in even portions. Produced via immunoSEQ multiplex PCR; TCRdb's table is partial and in-frame only. This table holds about 2 million clones, about 95% found once. Sequencing was performed on naive CD8+ T cells sorted from blood. This sequence joins TRBV9 and TRBJ1-1; 10 bases map to TRBD1. The receptor comes from a man in his late teens or twenties in good health. For the CDR3, the DNA is TGTGCCAGCAGCGCCCGACAGGGGGCAGTCACTGAAGCTTTCTTT. This gives the protein CASSARQGAVTEAFF.